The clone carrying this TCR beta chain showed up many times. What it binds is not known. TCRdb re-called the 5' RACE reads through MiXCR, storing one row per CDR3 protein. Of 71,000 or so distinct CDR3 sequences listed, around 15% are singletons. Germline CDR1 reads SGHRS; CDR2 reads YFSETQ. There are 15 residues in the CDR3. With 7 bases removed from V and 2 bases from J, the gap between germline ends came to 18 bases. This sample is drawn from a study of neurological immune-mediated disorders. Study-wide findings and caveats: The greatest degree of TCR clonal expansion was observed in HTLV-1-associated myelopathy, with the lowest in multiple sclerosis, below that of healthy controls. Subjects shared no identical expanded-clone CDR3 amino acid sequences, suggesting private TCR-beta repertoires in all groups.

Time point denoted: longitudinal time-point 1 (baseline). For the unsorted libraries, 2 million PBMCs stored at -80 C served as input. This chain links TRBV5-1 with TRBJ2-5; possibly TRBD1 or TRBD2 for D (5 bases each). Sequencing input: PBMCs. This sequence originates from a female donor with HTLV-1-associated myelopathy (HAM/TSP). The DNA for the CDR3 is TGCGCCAGCGATAGGGACGGCACCCTTCAAGAGACCCAGTACTTC. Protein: CASDRDGTLQETQYF. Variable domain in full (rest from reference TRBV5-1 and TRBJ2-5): KAGVTQTPRYLIKTRGQQVTLSCSPISGHRSVSWYQQTPGQGLQFLFEYFSETQRNKGNFPGRFSGRQFSNSRSEMNVSTLELGDSALYLCASDRDGTLQETQYFGPGTRLLVL.